A single sample gave rise to the 22 T cell receptor beta chains below, sequenced in a study of regulatory T cells in long-lasting Graves disease. Time point reported: newly diagnosed GD, antithyroid drugs for less than 3 months. PBMCs provided the RNA from which the TCR library was made. Investigators prepared the TCR beta libraries by applying iRepertoire HTBI primers and Arm-PCR of CDR3 regions. One entry per CDR3 protein results from TCRdb running MiXCR on the multiplex PCR reads. Here the sample spans roughly 510,000 distinct CDR3 sequences, 16% being singletons. This sample also appeared in a second study, on T cells in Graves' hyperthyroidism and ophthalmopathy.

Sequences were derived from peripheral blood mononuclear cells (PBMCs), sampled at new diagnosis, from a patient treated with antithyroid drugs. These receptor sequences come from a man younger than 35 with Graves disease.

Many counts were recorded for this clonotype. V usage is TRBV28 and J usage is TRBJ1-2; D is unclear. V lost 5 bases, J lost 6 bases, and 13 bases lay in between. The length of the CDR3 is 13 residues. Germline CDR1 is MDHEN and CDR2 is SYDVKM. CDR3 region: CASSTGVVDGYTF. The CDR3 DNA is TGTGCCAGCAGTACCGGTGTAGTGGATGGCTACACCTTC.

V gene TRBV30 combines with J gene TRBJ2-5; D is uncertain. V dropped 0 bases and J dropped 6 bases, with 5 bases sitting between them. Per the germline V gene, CDR1 is GTSNPN and CDR2 is SVGIG (reference sequence). The CDR3 spans 11 residues. The CDR3 is CAWSVRKTQYF. Written as DNA, the CDR3 is TGTGCCTGGAGTGTACGGAAGACCCAGTACTTC.

In DNA form, the CDR3 reads TGTGCCTGGACTAGCGGGGCCACCTACGAGCAGTACTTC. Translated: CAWTSGATYEQYF. The chain carries TRBV30 and TRBJ2-7; 9 bases align to TRBD2. The junction had 3 bases not matched to a gene; V was cut back by 4 bases and J by 2 bases. CDR1 and CDR2 from the germline V gene are GTSNPN and SVGIG (reference sequence). The CDR3 has 13 residues.

Turning to this clonotype: Because the CDR3 is missing its conserved closing phenylalanine or tryptophan, this is likely a read error. The limits of the CDR3 on the DNA are not certain, so only TCRdb's listed CDR3 is given. The chain combines TRBV24-1 with TRBJ2-1. With termini counted, the CDR3 has 9 amino acids. Looked up from germline, CDR1 is KGHDR and CDR2 is SFDVKD. This chain's CDR3 is CATSDYRHL.

With regard to this clonotype: With a much larger clone just one base away, this may be a read error. The chain recombines TRBV28 with TRBJ2-1; 10 bases are a match to TRBD2. In germline, CDR1 is MDHEN, CDR2 SYDVKM. The CDR3 is 12 amino acids. The J segment lost 10 bases and the V segment lost 6 bases, leaving 3 bases of the junction unmatched. In DNA form, the CDR3 reads TGTGCCAGCAGCACTAGCGGGGAGGAGCAGTTCTTC. As protein: CASSTSGEEQFF.

This clonotype was observed many times. The chain is built from TRBV11-2 and TRBJ1-1, with D hard to call. Trimming shortened V by 1 base and J by 2 bases, and 8 bases separated the two germline ends. Germline CDR1 reads SGHAT; CDR2 reads FQNNGV. This CDR3 region has 14 residues. CDR3 sequence (DNA): TGTGCCAGCAGCTTAGGACCCCCCAACACTGAAGCTTTCTTT. Translated, it gives CASSLGPPNTEAFF.

This clonotype has only a few counts. The chain links TRBV5-1 to TRBJ2-7; 9 positions agree with TRBD1. Germline assignment: CDR1 SGHRS and CDR2 YFSETQ. J gave up 6 bases and V 8 bases, and 9 bases lay outside the gene matches. This CDR3 spans 13 amino acids. The chain's CDR3 is CASQGSDRGEQYF. The DNA of the CDR3 is TGCGCCAGTCAGGGGTCGGACAGGGGCGAGCAGTACTTC.

This clonotype has a handful of counts. V and J are TRBV9 and TRBJ1-5, with 7 bases lining up with TRBD1. The CDR3 loop spans 15 amino acids. The J segment lost 2 bases and the V segment lost 2 bases, leaving 4 bases of the junction unmatched. Germline CDR1 and CDR2: SGDLS and YYNGEE. This CDR3 is CASSVGQAGNQPQHF. CDR3 sequence (DNA): TGTGCCAGCAGCGTCGGACAGGCCGGCAATCAGCCCCAGCATTTT. Together with reference TRBV9 and TRBJ1-5, the CDR3 gives the full variable domain: DSGVTQTPKHLITATGQRVTLRCSPRSGDLSVYWYQQSLDQGLQFLIQYYNGEERAKGNILERFSAQQFPDLHSELNLSSLELGDSALYFCASSVGQAGNQPQHFGDGTRLSIL.

This clonotype was recorded many times. This rearrangement joins TRBV12-3 or TRBV12-4 to TRBJ2-2; D gene unclear. V lost 7 bases and J lost 2, with 11 bases in between. This CDR3 comprises 14 residues. The CDR3 DNA is TGTGCCAGCATCAGAGACGGAAACACCGGGGAGCTGTTTTTT. As protein: CASIRDGNTGELFF.

This clonotype was observed many times. The chain combines TRBV28 with TRBJ1-5, with 7 bases that match TRBD1. The germline CDR1 and CDR2 sequences are MDHEN and SYDVKM. CDR3 length equals 14 residues. V gave up 6 bases and J gave up 4 bases; unmatched junction bases: 6. CDR3 sequence: CASSTAGGNQPQHF. CDR3 DNA sequence: TGTGCCAGCAGCACCGCAGGGGGGAATCAGCCCCAGCATTTT.

Ten or more counts support this clonotype. The junction shows a germline mismatch at one end, possibly a read error. The J gene is TRBJ2-1, the V gene TRBV5-1; 12 nucleotides match TRBD2. This CDR3 spans 15 amino acids. Germline V gene sequence: CDR1 SGHRS, CDR2 YFSETQ. Here the CDR3 DNA reads TGTGCCAGCAGCTTAGCACTAGCGGGAGGTAATGAGCAGTTCTTC. It translates to CASSLALAGGNEQFF.

The chain uses TRBV5-1 and TRBJ2-7, with a weak D call TRBD1 (6 bases). The CDR3 loop spans 13 amino acids. The germline gives CDR1 SGHRS, CDR2 YFSETQ. Trimming took 1 base from V and 7 from J, leaving 12 bases between them. CDR3 sequence reads: CASSLSTGIEQYF. CDR3 nucleotide sequence: TGCGCCAGCAGCTTGTCTACAGGGATAGAGCAGTACTTC.

The table lists this clonotype with many counts. The chain carries TRBV19 and TRBJ2-7; TRBD1 matches at 7 bases. The trim removed 5 bases at V and 6 bases at J, leaving 13 bases unmatched. The CDR3 consists of 15 residues. CDR1 and CDR2 (germline): LNHDA, SQIVND (reference sequence). In DNA form, the CDR3 reads TGTGCCAGTAGTTACCTACCCACAGGGGCCGGCGAGCAGTACTTC. This gives the protein CASSYLPTGAGEQYF.

This sequence joins TRBV4-1 and TRBJ2-7; D is undetermined. The V and J ends lost 1 base and 0 bases respectively, with 13 bases between them. Per germline, CDR1 MGHRA and CDR2 YSYEKL. The CDR3 runs 16 residues. This CDR3 reads CASSQVPPPSSYEQYF. The CDR3 DNA is TGCGCCAGCAGCCAAGTTCCGCCTCCGAGCTCCTACGAGCAGTACTTC.

At least ten counts were recorded for this clonotype. The chain combines TRBV29-1 with TRBJ2-1; no clear D gene. Germline loops: CDR1 SQVTM, CDR2 ANQGSEA. This CDR3 comprises 16 residues. V gave up 0 bases and J gave up 0 bases, with 12 bases separating them. The CDR3 is CSVEDLPDSSYNEQFF. The CDR3 bases are TGCAGCGTTGAAGATCTTCCAGATAGCTCCTACAATGAGCAGTTCTTC.

In this sample, this clonotype turned up many times. This chain uses TRBV12-3 or TRBV12-4 with TRBJ1-5, with D unclear. This CDR3 is 14 amino acids long. V was cut by 1 base and J by 11 bases, with 15 bases left in between. The CDR3 DNA reads as TGTGCCAGCAGTTTAGAATCGAGTTTGCTAGCCCAGCATTTT. This gives the protein CASSLESSLLAQHF.

The chain is built from TRBV11-2 and TRBJ2-2; 11 positions agree with TRBD2. The CDR3 runs 17 residues. Germline-derived CDR1 and CDR2 are SGHAT and FQNNGV. V dropped 1 base and J dropped 6; count of bases not matched to a gene: 7. The CDR3 loop reads CASSLGDVAGGPGELFF. The CDR3 region has the DNA TGTGCCAGCAGCTTAGGGGATGTAGCGGGAGGGCCCGGGGAGCTGTTTTTT.

The genes are TRBV30 and TRBJ1-5; D is possibly TRBD1 (5 bases). CDR1 is GTSNPN, CDR2 SVGIG, per germline (reference sequence). This CDR3 region has 12 residues. Trimming removed 5 bases from V and 2 bases from J, with 7 bases in between. The CDR3 DNA reads as TGTGCCTGGGGGGCTGGCAATCAGCCCCAGCATTTT. Translated: CAWGAGNQPQHF.

This clonotype was detected a few times. The chain joins TRBV10-3 to TRBJ1-2; 7 positions agree with TRBD1. Unmatched junction bases numbered 2, after V lost 6 bases and J lost 1 base. The germline gives CDR1 ENHRY, CDR2 SYGVKD. This CDR3 has 13 amino acids. The CDR3 nucleotides read TGTGCCATCAGCCAGGGGGGTAACTATGGCTACACCTTC. It yields the protein CAISQGGNYGYTF.

Concerning this clonotype: A read error is possible here, since a much larger clone lies one base away. The chain joins TRBV30 to TRBJ1-5, with TRBD1 as a possible D gene (5 bases). Trimming removed 0 bases at V and 3 bases at J, with 12 bases between. Per the germline V gene, CDR1 is GTSNPN and CDR2 is SVGIG (reference sequence). The CDR3 spans 15 residues. In nucleotides, the CDR3 is TGTGCCTGGAGTGTGCCGGGGCTCTTCAATCAGCCCCAGCATTTT. Its translation: CAWSVPGLFNQPQHF.

This clonotype was counted at least ten times. This chain uses TRBV28 with TRBJ1-1; D unclear. CDR3 length: 14 amino acids. Germline CDR1 and CDR2: MDHEN and SYDVKM. V was trimmed by 2 bases and J by 5 bases, leaving 12 bases between them. CDR3: CASSLGQQATEAFF. In DNA, the CDR3 is TGTGCCAGCAGTTTAGGTCAGCAGGCAACTGAAGCTTTCTTT.

Of note for this clonotype: A junction boundary mismatches the germline segment, possibly from a read error. The chain employs TRBV2 and TRBJ2-1; TRBD2 matches at 12 bases. Germline loops: CDR1 SNHLY, CDR2 FYNNEI. The CDR3 totals 15 residues. The CDR3 sequence is CASSGLAGGPNERFF. The DNA for the CDR3 is TGTGCCAGCAGTGGTCTAGCGGGAGGGCCGAATGAGCGGTTCTTC.